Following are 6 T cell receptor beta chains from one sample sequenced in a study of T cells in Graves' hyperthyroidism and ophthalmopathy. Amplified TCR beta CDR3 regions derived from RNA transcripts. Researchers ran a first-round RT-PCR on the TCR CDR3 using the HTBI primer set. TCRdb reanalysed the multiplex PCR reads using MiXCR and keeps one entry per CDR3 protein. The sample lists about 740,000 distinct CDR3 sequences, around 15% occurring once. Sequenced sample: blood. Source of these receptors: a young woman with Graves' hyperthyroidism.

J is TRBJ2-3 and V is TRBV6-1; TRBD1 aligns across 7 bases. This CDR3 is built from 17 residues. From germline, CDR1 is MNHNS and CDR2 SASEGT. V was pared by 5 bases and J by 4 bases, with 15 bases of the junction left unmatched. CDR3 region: CASSRTRQGVFPDTQYF. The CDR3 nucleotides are TGTGCCAGCAGTCGGACACGACAGGGTGTTTTCCCAGATACGCAGTATTTT.

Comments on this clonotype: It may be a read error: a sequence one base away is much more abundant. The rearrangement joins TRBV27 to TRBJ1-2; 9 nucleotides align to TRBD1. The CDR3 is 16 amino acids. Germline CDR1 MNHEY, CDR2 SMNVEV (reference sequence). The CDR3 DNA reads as TGTGCCAGCAGTGGAAACCTCGGGACAGGGAACTATGGCTGCACCTTC. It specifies CASSGNLGTGNYGCTF.

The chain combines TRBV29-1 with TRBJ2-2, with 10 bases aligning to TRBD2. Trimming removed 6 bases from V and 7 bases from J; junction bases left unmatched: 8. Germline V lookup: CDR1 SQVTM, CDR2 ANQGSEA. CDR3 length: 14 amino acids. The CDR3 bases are TGCAGCGTCCTAGCGGGAGCGGGGATCGGGGAGCTGTTTTTT. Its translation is CSVLAGAGIGELFF.

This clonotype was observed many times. The CDR3 nucleotides are TGTGCCATCGGGGAGAGGGCTGGCACTGAAGCTTTCTTT. Protein sequence: CAIGERAGTEAFF. The V gene is TRBV10-3, the J gene TRBJ1-1; D remains ambiguous. Germline CDR1 reads ENHRY; CDR2 reads SYGVKD. The CDR3 is made up of 13 amino acids. With 8 bases removed from V and 4 bases from J, the gap between germline ends came to 14 bases.

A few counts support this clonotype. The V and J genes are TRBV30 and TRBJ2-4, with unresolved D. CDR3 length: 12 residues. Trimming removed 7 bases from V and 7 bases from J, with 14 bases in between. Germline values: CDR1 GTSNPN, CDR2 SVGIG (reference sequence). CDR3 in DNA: TGTGCCTCAGGACGCCAGCTTAACATTCAGTACTTC. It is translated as CASGRQLNIQYF.

CDR3: CASSLRDRVNDQPQHF. The CDR3 region has the DNA TGTGCCAGCAGCTTGCGGGACAGGGTAAACGATCAGCCCCAGCATTTT. This chain links TRBV28 with TRBJ1-5, with 9 bases matching TRBD1. Germline V gene lookup returns CDR1 MDHEN and CDR2 SYDVKM. CDR3 size: 16 residues. The V gene end was trimmed by 6 bases and the J gene end by 5 bases; junction bases not matched to a gene: 11.